Described below is a single TCR beta chain sequence and its context. Antigen: not known. This record belongs to a study of cytomegalovirus exposure and HLA in healthy donors. Method: immunoSEQ multiplex PCR; TCRdb's copy keeps in-frame clones and lacks some. The sample includes 110,000 or so clones, roughly 86% seen only once; the top ten take approximately 4%. CDR3 size: 14 residues. Per germline, CDR1 SNHLY and CDR2 FYNNEI. V shed 2 bases and J shed 9 bases, with 14 bases lying between them. Study-wide points: For most TCR sequences rarity was the rule, although some public TCRs occurred in many donors. High specificity and sensitivity for cytomegalovirus status were reported for the classifier. The study flagged roughly 150 TCR beta chains as cytomegalovirus-associated.

The approximately 120-subject validation cohort, separate from the roughly 670-subject first cohort, included the donors. The rearrangement links TRBV2 to TRBJ1-5; D is unresolved. Material for sequencing was PBMCs. The origin of this receptor is a woman younger than 30 in good health and CMV-seropositive. The CDR3 bases are TGTGCCAGCAGTGAACGGCGGGGATGGGGGCCCCAGCATTTT. As protein: CASSERRGWGPQHF.